A single sample gave rise to the 28 T cell receptor beta chains below, sequenced in a study of blood T cells in healthy people across ages. A second PCR of roughly 7 to 11 cycles used a sample-barcoded 5' primer and a J-beta primer mix. MiXCR, run by TCRdb on the 5' RACE reads, gives a single entry per CDR3 protein. The repertoire consists of about 800,000 distinct CDR3 sequences, with 25% occurring once and the leading ten covering approximately 3.7%. This sample also appeared in a second study, on T cells of mothers and their children.

Input material: blood. These receptors all come from a boy under 18 in good health.

The V gene is TRBV5-6, the J gene TRBJ2-7; tentatively, D is TRBD1 (6 bases). The CDR3 covers 14 residues. The V end lost 2 bases, the J end lost 3 bases, and 12 bases lay between the germline ends. The germline CDR1 and CDR2 sequences are SGHDT and YYEEEE. As DNA, the CDR3 is TGTGCCAGCAGCTTTGAGGGACACATCTACGAGCAGTACTTC. Its protein is CASSFEGHIYEQYF.

This clonotype was counted between two and nine times. The chain is built from TRBV7-2 and TRBJ2-7; TRBD2 matches at 7 bases. V gave up 2 bases and J gave up 0 bases; unmatched junction bases: 4. The CDR3 runs 15 residues. Germline assignment: CDR1 SGHTA and CDR2 FQGNSA. The CDR3 loop is CASSLFGGGSYEQYF. Here the CDR3 DNA reads TGTGCCAGCAGCTTATTTGGCGGGGGCTCCTACGAGCAGTACTTC.

The chain is built from TRBV7-9 and TRBJ1-1; D not resolved. This CDR3 is built from 15 residues. Germline CDR1 SEHNR, CDR2 FQNEAQ (reference sequence). V was pared by 1 base and J by 5 bases, with 14 bases between. The CDR3 here is CASSLGWAGRTEAFF. The CDR3 DNA sequence: TGTGCCAGCAGCTTAGGGTGGGCCGGAAGAACTGAAGCTTTCTTT.

The chain has TRBV7-3 and TRBJ1-1; 8 bases agree with TRBD1. Germline V lookup: CDR1 SGHTA, CDR2 FQGTGA. The CDR3 consists of 15 residues. V was pared by 3 bases and J by 6 bases, with 9 bases of the junction left unmatched. The CDR3 nucleotides are TGTGCCAGCAGCTTTCAGACAGGGGCGAGCGCTGAAGCTTTCTTT. Amino acid sequence: CASSFQTGASAEAFF.

The chain employs TRBV27 and TRBJ2-7, with 7 bases fitting TRBD1. V lost 5 bases to trimming and J lost 5 bases; unmatched junction nucleotides: 9. The CDR3 length is 14 residues. Germline CDR1 reads MNHEY; CDR2 reads SMNVEV (reference sequence). CDR3 residues: CASSPDRDQHEQYF. In DNA form, the CDR3 reads TGTGCCAGCAGTCCAGACAGGGATCAACACGAGCAGTACTTC.

Worth noting for this clonotype: Relative to the germline gene, one junction end is altered; a read error may explain this. The chain has TRBV27 and TRBJ1-5; the D is unclear. Germline lookup yields CDR1 MNHEY and CDR2 SMNVEV (reference sequence). The CDR3 covers 18 residues. CDR3 nucleotides: TGTACCAGCAGTTTCTTCGATCCTGAGGGCAGAATCGGTCAGCCCCAGCATTTT. Translation: CTSSFFDPEGRIGQPQHF.

This clonotype has only a few counts. This chain uses TRBV6-5 with TRBJ2-1, with 7 bases fitting TRBD2. V lost 3 bases to trimming and J lost 4 bases; unmatched junction nucleotides: 6. CDR3 length equals 15 residues. CDR1 MNHEY and CDR2 SVGAGI come from the germline V gene. In nucleotides, the CDR3 is TGTGCCAGCAGTTATTGGCTAGCGGAATACAATGAGCAGTTCTTC. It is translated as CASSYWLAEYNEQFF.

This clonotype showed up just a few times. The chain carries TRBV29-1 and TRBJ2-5; maybe TRBD1 (6 bases). The J call may be mistaken, given a closer DNA end match to TRBJ2-7. There are 14 residues in the CDR3. The V gene's germline CDR1 is SQVTM and CDR2 ANQGSEA. In DNA form, the CDR3 reads TGCAGCGTTGTTCCCCCCCCAGGGGCGGGCGAGCAGTACTTC. Translating it yields CSVVPPPGAGEQYF.

The rearrangement uses TRBV28 and TRBJ1-2; the match to TRBD1 covers 7 bases. There are 14 residues in the CDR3. V gave up 6 bases and J gave up 4 bases; unmatched junction bases: 8. Germline loops: CDR1 MDHEN, CDR2 SYDVKM. Here the CDR3 DNA reads TGTGCCAGCAGGGAAGGACAGGTCATCTATGGCTACACCTTC. Translated: CASREGQVIYGYTF.

The chain has TRBV3-1 and TRBJ2-5; maybe TRBD1 (6 bases). There are 14 residues in the CDR3. The V and J ends lost 4 bases and 13 bases respectively, with 22 bases between them. In germline, CDR1 is LGHDT, CDR2 YNNKEL (reference sequence). The CDR3 DNA reads TGTGCCAGCAGCCCGCGGACAGCCCACTGGGAGCGGTACTTC. It codes for CASSPRTAHWERYF.

The chain combines TRBV18 with TRBJ2-2, with D perhaps TRBD1 or TRBD2 (5 bases each). The CDR3 is 15 residues long. Per germline, CDR1 KGHSH and CDR2 LQKENI. Trimming took 0 bases from V and 2 from J, leaving 7 bases between them. CDR3 residues: CASSPPGTNTGELFF. CDR3 nucleotide sequence: TGTGCCAGCTCACCACCCGGGACCAACACCGGGGAGCTGTTTTTT.

This clonotype was detected a few times. The chain links TRBV20-1 to TRBJ1-1; D possibly corresponds to TRBD1 (5 bases). CDR1 is DFQATT and CDR2 is SNEGSKA in the germline V gene (reference sequence). This CDR3 contains 14 residues. The CDR3 nucleotides read TGCAGCACTAGGTCTTGGGGCATGAACACTGAAGCTTTCTTT. Protein: CSTRSWGMNTEAFF.

CDR3 protein: CASRRGGLDYNEQFF. CDR3 sequence (DNA): TGTGCCAGCAGGCGCGGGGGCCTGGATTACAATGAGCAGTTCTTC. The chain employs TRBV7-2 and TRBJ2-1, with D possibly TRBD2 on 7 matching bases. Trimming stripped 6 bases from V and 4 bases from J, with 16 bases between. CDR3 size: 15 residues. The germline V gene has CDR1 SGHTA and CDR2 FQGNSA.

This clonotype appeared a few times. The V gene is TRBV7-9, the J gene TRBJ2-7; D perhaps matches TRBD1 (6 bases). Germline V CDR1 and CDR2: SEHNR, FQNEAQ (reference sequence). This CDR3 contains 14 residues. Trimming left V 5 bases short and J 0 bases short, with 11 bases between. CDR3 sequence: CASSTTGNSYEQYF. Written as DNA, the CDR3 is TGTGCCAGCAGCACCACAGGGAACTCCTACGAGCAGTACTTC. Looking up the rest from reference TRBV7-9 and TRBJ2-7 gives the full variable domain: DTGVSQNPRHKITKRGQNVTFRCDPISEHNRLYWYRQTLGQGPEFLTYFQNEAQLEKSRLLSDRFSAERPKGSFSTLEIQRTEQGDSAMYLCASSTTGNSYEQYFGPGTRLTVT.

This clonotype was seen a few times. The V gene is TRBV12-3 or TRBV12-4, the J gene TRBJ1-1; D unresolved. The length of the CDR3 is 13 residues. V was pared by 0 bases and J by 4 bases, with 6 bases between. The CDR3 protein is CASSLAPSTEAFF. The CDR3, as DNA: TGTGCCAGCAGTTTAGCCCCGAGCACTGAAGCTTTCTTT.

The V call is TRBV18, the J call TRBJ2-1; D unresolved. Trimming took off 5 bases at V and 3 bases at J, with 11 bases between the two ends. Germline V CDR1 and CDR2: KGHSH, LQKENI. CDR3 length equals 14 residues. The CDR3 loop reads CASSVMDGYNEQFF. The CDR3 DNA reads as TGTGCCAGCTCAGTTATGGACGGCTACAATGAGCAGTTCTTC. Full variable domain (missing parts from reference TRBV18 and TRBJ2-1): NAGVMQNPRHLVRRRGQEARLRCSPMKGHSHVYWYRQLPEEGLKFMVYLQKENIIDESGMPKERFSAEFPKEGPSILRIQQVVRGDSAAYFCASSVMDGYNEQFFGPGTRLTVL.

The chain links TRBV6-5 to TRBJ1-2, with TRBD1 as a possible D gene (5 bases). The germline V gene encodes CDR1 MNHEY and CDR2 SVGAGI. V gave up 6 bases and J gave up 1 base, with 9 bases separating them. The CDR3 sequence is 13 residues long. The CDR3 reads CASRGRSNYGYTF. The CDR3 DNA follows: TGTGCCAGCAGGGGACGGAGTAACTATGGCTACACCTTC.

This clonotype was observed a handful of times. The rearrangement uses TRBV4-3 and TRBJ1-6; 7 bases map to TRBD1. The CDR3 spans 16 residues. Germline loops: CDR1 LGHNA, CDR2 YSLEER. V trimming: 1 base; J trimming: 10 bases; junction bases outside the gene matches: 10. The CDR3 spells CASSQVSGGGWSPLHF. The DNA for the CDR3 is TGCGCCAGCAGCCAAGTTTCAGGGGGGGGGTGGTCACCCCTCCACTTT.

This sequence joins TRBV20-1 and TRBJ2-5; 11 nucleotides agree with TRBD2. The closer fit of TRBJ2-7 to the DNA end suggests the J call may be wrong. The length of the CDR3 is 13 residues. The germline V gene encodes CDR1 DFQATT and CDR2 SNEGSKA (reference sequence). This CDR3 reads CSAGTSGRYEQYF. CDR3 nucleotides: TGCAGTGCTGGGACTAGCGGACGCTACGAGCAGTACTTC.

This clonotype occurred a few times. V is TRBV10-3 and J is TRBJ2-7; 9 positions match TRBD1. Germline CDR1 ENHRY, CDR2 SYGVKD. Trimming at V came to 6 bases and at J to 2 bases, leaving 2 bases not matched to a gene. There are 13 residues in the CDR3. This CDR3 is CAIRRQGAYEQYF. Here the CDR3 DNA reads TGTGCCATCAGAAGACAGGGGGCCTACGAGCAGTACTTC.

Regarding this clonotype: The junction does not match germline at one end; this may be a read error. This chain joins TRBV5-1 and TRBJ2-1; tentatively, D is TRBD2 (5 bases). From germline, CDR1 is SGHRS and CDR2 YFSETQ. The CDR3 has 11 residues. This CDR3 is CASSPGLVWLF. The CDR3 DNA sequence: TGCGCCAGCAGCCCCGGACTTGTTTGGCTCTTC.

V is TRBV29-1 and J is TRBJ2-1, with D unresolved. Germline CDR1 is SQVTM and CDR2 is ANQGSEA. There are 15 residues in the CDR3. Trimming stripped 0 bases from V and 0 bases from J, with 9 bases between. CDR3 amino acids: CSVEDPASSYNEQFF. CDR3 nucleotides: TGCAGCGTTGAAGATCCAGCGAGCTCCTACAATGAGCAGTTCTTC.

This clonotype has a handful of counts. The chain combines TRBV7-9 with TRBJ2-5; possible D gene TRBD1, 6 bases. Germline-derived CDR1 and CDR2 are SEHNR and FQNEAQ (reference sequence). The V end lost 5 bases, the J end lost 5 bases, and 21 bases lay between the germline ends. CDR3 length: 16 residues. CDR3 DNA: TGTGCCAGCAGCGATATAAGGGACACGTCCGGGGAGACCCAGTACTTC. Protein sequence: CASSDIRDTSGETQYF.

This clonotype was detected only a few times. The junction and the germline gene differ at one end; a read error may be behind it. The V gene is TRBV5-5, the J gene TRBJ1-1, with a tentative D call TRBD1 (5 bases). Germline assignment: CDR1 SGHKS and CDR2 YYEKEE (reference sequence). This CDR3 comprises 13 residues. The CDR3 is CASSFLGGTEAFF. The CDR3 DNA sequence: TGTGCCAGTAGCTTTTTGGGGGGTACTGAAGCTTTCTTT.

The chain links TRBV9 to TRBJ2-3; 9 bases match TRBD2. Germline loops: CDR1 SGDLS, CDR2 YYNGEE. This CDR3 contains 13 residues. The junction had 3 bases not matched to a gene; V was cut back by 4 bases and J by 6 bases. CDR3 sequence reads: CASSRTSGDTQYF. The DNA for the CDR3 is TGTGCCAGCAGCCGTACTAGCGGGGATACGCAGTATTTT.

Here the CDR3 DNA reads TGTGCCAGCAGCCCCGTAGGCAGGATCCTCAATGAGCAGTTCTTC. Translating it yields CASSPVGRILNEQFF. The chain links TRBV3-1 to TRBJ2-5; D gene uncertain. The closer fit of TRBJ2-1 to the DNA end suggests the J call may be wrong. The CDR3 covers 15 residues. Germline loops: CDR1 LGHDT, CDR2 YNNKEL (reference sequence).

Many counts were recorded for this clonotype. The rearrangement joins TRBV14 to TRBJ2-5, with 9 bases aligning to TRBD2. Trimming removed 5 bases from V and 5 bases from J; junction bases left unmatched: 12. Germline lookup yields CDR1 SGHDN and CDR2 FVKESK. The CDR3 covers 16 residues. CDR3 protein: CASSRFFLSGGETQYF. CDR3 nucleotides: TGTGCCAGCAGCAGATTCTTCCTGAGCGGGGGGGAGACCCAGTACTTC.

In this sample, this clonotype turned up once. The rearrangement links TRBV14 to TRBJ2-2; unclear D gene. The V gene lost 4 bases and the J gene lost 4 bases, with 13 bases spanning the gap. The germline V gene has CDR1 SGHDN and CDR2 FVKESK. The CDR3 has 15 residues. In DNA form, the CDR3 reads TGTGCCAGCAGCCCCACTGGCGGTATCACCGGGGAGCTGTTTTTT. This gives the protein CASSPTGGITGELFF.